This entry concerns a single T cell receptor (beta chain). In the authors' workflow: Amplifying reference gene primers gave estimates of nucleated cell counts. The data were produced by immunoSEQ multiplex PCR, yet TCRdb's version contains in-frame clones alone and is incomplete. That table supplies the V and J calls and clone size; D and trimming were determined from the DNA. This table has over 150,000 clones, approximately 86% appearing once. The data are from a study of blood T cell repertoires in COVID-19. Study information: The samples span acute and convalescent COVID-19 from the United States, Italy and Spain. PBMCs, B-cell-depleted T cells, or T cells were the source of the cDNA or gDNA that made up the material.

The CDR3 length is 14 residues. V was clipped by 5 bases and J by 8 bases; unmatched bases: 9. CDR1 is SGHDN and CDR2 is FVKESK in the germline V gene. This TCR came from a man aged 55-75 years with COVID-19, enrolled during active disease. Sequences were obtained from peripheral blood. The chain is built from TRBV14 and TRBJ2-1; the match to TRBD1 covers 7 bases. CDR3 nucleotides: TGTGCCAGCAGCAAACAGACAGGGCTCTATGAGCAGTTCTTC. Amino acid sequence: CASSKQTGLYEQFF. The whole variable domain, remainder taken from reference TRBV14 and TRBJ2-1, is EAGVTQFPSHSVIEKGQTVTLRCDPISGHDNLYWYRRVMGKEIKFLLHFVKESKQDESGMPNNRFLAERTGGTYSTLKVQPAELEDSGVYFCASSKQTGLYEQFFGPGTRLTVL.